Below are 5 T cell receptor beta chains sequenced from a single sample in a study of control samples from healthy donors and cancer patients (dated by TCRdb to 2020 to 2022). The library came from the immunoSEQ multiplex PCR assay. Held by TCRdb, this immuneACCESS table contains in-frame sequences only and omits some clones. Under half of the omission traces to an unresolved V gene where checked; the cause of the rest is unknown. This sample lists about 150,000 clones; 93% were detected once. More than 5% of the sample lies in the top ten. What was sequenced was blood. The receptors come from a man aged 18 to 35 in good health.

This clone was observed once. The chain uses TRBV6-1 and TRBJ2-5; D is unclear. V lost 4 bases and J lost 1, with 22 bases in between. The germline V gene has CDR1 MNHNS and CDR2 SASEGT. The CDR3 contains 18 residues. CDR3 DNA: TGTGCCAGCAGTGCTTCGAGCGACCCGTTTTCGGCCCAAGAGACCCAGTACTTC. Translation: CASSASSDPFSAQETQYF.

This clone came up once. The V call is TRBV18, the J call TRBJ1-2, with D hard to call. The CDR3 is made up of 15 amino acids. Per germline, CDR1 KGHSH and CDR2 LQKENI. V lost 3 bases and J lost 1, with 12 bases in between. The CDR3 is CASSPGSGFNYGYTF. DNA of the CDR3: TGTGCCAGCTCACCGGGGTCAGGATTTAACTATGGCTACACCTTC.

The chain carries TRBV15 and TRBJ2-3, with D perhaps TRBD1 or TRBD2 (5 bases each). Germline loops: CDR1 LNHNV, CDR2 YYDKDF (reference sequence). The germline V and J ends were trimmed by 0 bases and 4 bases, with 17 bases remaining between them. This CDR3 contains 17 residues. The CDR3 nucleotides are TGTGCCACCAGCAGAGACGGGTCGGGGCTACTTTCAGATACGCAGTATTTT. Protein: CATSRDGSGLLSDTQYF.

The genes are TRBV18 and TRBJ1-1, with 9 positions matching TRBD1. The CDR3 has 17 residues. The V gene's germline CDR1 is KGHSH and CDR2 LQKENI. The V and J ends lost 4 bases and 1 base, in that order; junction bases with no gene match: 10. The CDR3 coding sequence is TGTGCCAGCTCACTCCGGAATTTGGACAGGGGGAACACTGAAGCTTTCTTT. Protein product: CASSLRNLDRGNTEAFF.

As concerns this clone: The same CDR3 also results from other DNA sequences found in this sample. This chain connects TRBV30 to TRBJ1-6; D remains unclear. Germline CDR1 is GTSNPN and CDR2 is SVGIG (reference sequence). V was pared by 0 bases and J by 8 bases, with 8 bases between. The CDR3 consists of 13 residues. For the CDR3, the DNA is TGTGCCTGGAGTGTACGTGAGGATTCACCCCTCCACTTT. Amino acid sequence: CAWSVREDSPLHF.